The rows below give T cell receptor beta chains drawn from one sample of a study of T cells in Graves' hyperthyroidism and ophthalmopathy. One entry per CDR3 protein, called by TCRdb with MiXCR from the multiplex PCR reads. The sample holds around 600,000 distinct CDR3 sequences, about 16% seen once. The sequenced sample consisted of blood. The receptors were gathered from a middle-aged woman with Graves' ophthalmopathy. Each CDR3 is given with its conserved first and last residue. Each record gives: J gene, V gene, D gene, clone size, CDR3 DNA, CDR3 protein. The D gene is left open where the match is weak. Clone sizes are given selectively: once, few, many, or a class where the clone is expanded.

J gene: TRBJ1-5
V gene: TRBV20-1
D gene: -
clone size: many
CDR3 DNA: TGCAGTGCTGGTGGGACCACGGAAGGTCAGCCCCAGCATTTT
CDR3 protein: CSAGGTTEGQPQHF

J gene: TRBJ2-3
V gene: TRBV24-1
D gene: TRBD1
clone size: few
CDR3 DNA: TGTGCCACCAGTGGTTGGGGACAGGGACGGGATACGCAGTATTTT
CDR3 protein: CATSGWGQGRDTQYF

J gene: TRBJ2-2
V gene: TRBV5-8
D gene: -
clone size: -
CDR3 DNA: TGTGCCAGCAGCTCGGGCAGGGGCACCGGGGAGCTGTTTTTT
CDR3 protein: CASSSGRGTGELFF

J gene: TRBJ2-5
V gene: TRBV28
D gene: -
clone size: -
CDR3 DNA: TGTGCCAGCAGTCGCAGCACGGGACTTCGGGAGACCCAGTACTTC
CDR3 protein: CASSRSTGLRETQYF

J gene: TRBJ1-2
V gene: TRBV5-4
D gene: -
clone size: -
CDR3 DNA: TGTGCCAGCAGCCAGGACAGTCTCTTAGCTAACTATGGCTACACCTTC
CDR3 protein: CASSQDSLLANYGYTF

J gene: TRBJ2-1
V gene: TRBV7-2
D gene: -
clone size: many
CDR3 DNA: TGTGCCAGCAGCCGACAGGCTGGTAGGAATGAGCAGTTCTTC
CDR3 protein: CASSRQAGRNEQFF

J gene: TRBJ1-2
V gene: TRBV6-1
D gene: TRBD1
clone size: few
CDR3 DNA: TGTGCCAGCAGCGACCCGGGACAGGCGAACTTCTATGGCTACACCTTC
CDR3 protein: CASSDPGQANFYGYTF

J gene: TRBJ1-2
V gene: TRBV7-8
D gene: -
clone size: many
CDR3 DNA: TGTGCCAGCAGCTTAGATCAGAACGCTAACTATGGCTACACCTTC
CDR3 protein: CASSLDQNANYGYTF

J gene: TRBJ1-2
V gene: TRBV12-3/TRBV12-4
D gene: -
clone size: -
CDR3 DNA: TGTGCCAGGGGGCGCATCGGCTACACCTTC
CDR3 protein: CARGRIGYTF

J gene: TRBJ2-1
V gene: TRBV12-3/TRBV12-4
D gene: -
clone size: few
CDR3 DNA: TGTGCCAGCAGTTTCCTCGTAGGCCACAATGAGCAGTTCTTC
CDR3 protein: CASSFLVGHNEQFF

J gene: TRBJ1-1
V gene: TRBV30
D gene: TRBD1
clone size: many
CDR3 DNA: TGTGCCTGGAGCCCCGACAGGGAGGTTAAGGGTTTCTTT
CDR3 protein: CAWSPDREVKGFF

J gene: TRBJ1-2
V gene: TRBV2
D gene: -
clone size: many
CDR3 DNA: TGTGCCAGCAATCGGGACAACTATGGCTACACCTTC
CDR3 protein: CASNRDNYGYTF

J gene: TRBJ2-7
V gene: TRBV20-1
D gene: -
clone size: -
CDR3 DNA: TGCAGTGCTAGTTCCCTTGAGGGGACGGTCTCCTACGAGCAGTACTTC
CDR3 protein: CSASSLEGTVSYEQYF

J gene: TRBJ2-1
V gene: TRBV7-2
D gene: -
clone size: few
CDR3 DNA: TGTGCCAGCAACCTCGCCGGGGAGCAGTTCTTC
CDR3 protein: CASNLAGEQFF

J gene: TRBJ1-2
V gene: TRBV11-2
D gene: -
clone size: few
CDR3 DNA: TGTGCCAGCAGTTACACGACCGACAATTACTATGGCTACACCTTC
CDR3 protein: CASSYTTDNYYGYTF

J gene: TRBJ2-6
V gene: TRBV28
D gene: TRBD2
clone size: few
CDR3 DNA: TGTGCCAGCAGTCCCGCGGGACTAGCGGTATTTGGGGCCAACGTCCTGACTTTC
CDR3 protein: CASSPAGLAVFGANVLTF

J gene: TRBJ2-2
V gene: TRBV20-1
D gene: -
clone size: -
CDR3 DNA: TGCAGTGCTAGAGAGCGGGTGGGGGGTAACACCGGGGAGCTGTTTTTT
CDR3 protein: CSARERVGGNTGELFF

J gene: TRBJ2-7
V gene: TRBV30
D gene: -
clone size: few
CDR3 DNA: TGTGCCCTAAGGAGGGACTCCTACGAGCAGTACTTC
CDR3 protein: CALRRDSYEQYF

J gene: TRBJ2-1
V gene: TRBV6-5
D gene: -
clone size: -
CDR3 DNA: TGTGCCAGCAGTTACTCCCAGGGGGGAGATGAGCAGTTCTTC
CDR3 protein: CASSYSQGGDEQFF

J gene: TRBJ1-2
V gene: TRBV19
D gene: -
clone size: -
CDR3 DNA: TGTGCCAGTAGTATGAACCCCGGGGACTATGGCTACACCTTC
CDR3 protein: CASSMNPGDYGYTF

J gene: TRBJ1-1
V gene: TRBV19
D gene: -
clone size: -
CDR3 DNA: TGTGCCAGTAGTCCCCGACAGATTCGCACTGAAGCTTTCTTT
CDR3 protein: CASSPRQIRTEAFF

J gene: TRBJ1-4
V gene: TRBV12-3/TRBV12-4
D gene: -
clone size: -
CDR3 DNA: TGTGCCAGCAGTTTTTTTCGAGAAAAACTGTTTTTT
CDR3 protein: CASSFFREKLFF

J gene: TRBJ2-6
V gene: TRBV12-3/TRBV12-4
D gene: -
clone size: many
CDR3 DNA: TGTGCCAGCAGTAGGGGTGAAGGAGGGGCCAACGTCCTGACTTTC
CDR3 protein: CASSRGEGGANVLTF

J gene: TRBJ2-5
V gene: TRBV20-1
D gene: -
clone size: many
CDR3 DNA: TGCAGTGCGGCGACCGGGACAACGCTAAGGGAAGAGACCCAGTACTTC
CDR3 protein: CSAATGTTLREETQYF

J gene: TRBJ1-2
V gene: TRBV12-3/TRBV12-4
D gene: TRBD1
clone size: many
CDR3 DNA: TGTGCCAGCAGTCCCTGGACAGGGCTTTATAACTATGGCTACACCTTC
CDR3 protein: CASSPWTGLYNYGYTF

J gene: TRBJ1-2
V gene: TRBV3-1
D gene: -
clone size: many
CDR3 DNA: TGTGCCAGCAGCCAAGGTCGCGGGGGCTATGGCTACACCTTC
CDR3 protein: CASSQGRGGYGYTF

J gene: TRBJ1-2
V gene: TRBV6-1
D gene: -
clone size: -
CDR3 DNA: TGTGCCAGCAGTGATAATCTAGGAAACTATGGCTACACCTTC
CDR3 protein: CASSDNLGNYGYTF

J gene: TRBJ2-3
V gene: TRBV20-1
D gene: -
clone size: many
CDR3 DNA: TGCAGTGCTAAGCTGCCCCAAGGCACAGATACGCAGTATTTT
CDR3 protein: CSAKLPQGTDTQYF

J gene: TRBJ2-2
V gene: TRBV11-2
D gene: -
clone size: once
CDR3 DNA: TGTGCCAGCAGCCCCGTGGGCGGGACGAGCACCGGGGAGCTGTTTTTT
CDR3 protein: CASSPVGGTSTGELFF

J gene: TRBJ2-5
V gene: TRBV11-2
D gene: -
clone size: many
CDR3 DNA: TGTGCCAGCAGCTTAGATGCGTGGCAGGGAGAGACCCAGTACTTC
CDR3 protein: CASSLDAWQGETQYF

J gene: TRBJ2-1
V gene: TRBV19
D gene: -
clone size: few
CDR3 DNA: TGTGCCAGTAGTATCCTGGGCGCCCAGCAGTTCTTC
CDR3 protein: CASSILGAQQFF

J gene: TRBJ2-3
V gene: TRBV18
D gene: TRBD2
clone size: few
CDR3 DNA: TGTGCCAGCTCACCACCGGGACTAGCGGGAGGAACAGATACGCAGTATTTT
CDR3 protein: CASSPPGLAGGTDTQYF

J gene: TRBJ1-2
V gene: TRBV7-9
D gene: -
clone size: -
CDR3 DNA: TGTGCCAGCAGCTGGGACCCTTCGGGCTACACCTTC
CDR3 protein: CASSWDPSGYTF

J gene: TRBJ2-1
V gene: TRBV6-5
D gene: -
clone size: -
CDR3 DNA: TGTACCAGCAGTTCAAGGACAGTTTCGTCCTACAATGAGCAGTTCTTC
CDR3 protein: CTSSSRTVSSYNEQFF

J gene: TRBJ2-7
V gene: TRBV3-1
D gene: -
clone size: many
CDR3 DNA: TGTGCCAGCAGCCATCGGGGGACCTACGAGCAGTACTTC
CDR3 protein: CASSHRGTYEQYF

J gene: TRBJ2-5
V gene: TRBV29-1
D gene: -
clone size: -
CDR3 DNA: TGCAGCGTCGAGACGTACGTGGGACTTTGGACCCAGTACTTC
CDR3 protein: CSVETYVGLWTQYF

J gene: TRBJ2-1
V gene: TRBV5-1
D gene: -
clone size: -
CDR3 DNA: TGCGCCAGTCAGAGGGCACCCGAAGCCTACAATGAGCAGTTCTTC
CDR3 protein: CASQRAPEAYNEQFF

J gene: TRBJ2-3
V gene: TRBV11-2
D gene: -
clone size: many
CDR3 DNA: TGTGCCAGCAGCGCCAACCCCCAATCTGATACGCAGTATTTT
CDR3 protein: CASSANPQSDTQYF

J gene: TRBJ2-7
V gene: TRBV11-2
D gene: TRBD2
clone size: many
CDR3 DNA: TGTGCCAGCAGCTTATCGCTAGCGGGATACTACGAGCAGTACTTC
CDR3 protein: CASSLSLAGYYEQYF

J gene: TRBJ2-5
V gene: TRBV27
D gene: -
clone size: few
CDR3 DNA: TGTGCCAGCAGTTTCCCCTTGAGGGGGGGTATTGAGACCCAGTACTTC
CDR3 protein: CASSFPLRGGIETQYF

J gene: TRBJ2-3
V gene: TRBV7-9
D gene: TRBD2
clone size: few
CDR3 DNA: TGTGCCAGCAGCCCTATAGGACTAGCGAGAACCACAGATACGCAGTATTTT
CDR3 protein: CASSPIGLARTTDTQYF

J gene: TRBJ2-5
V gene: TRBV11-2
D gene: TRBD1
clone size: many
CDR3 DNA: TGTGCCAGCAGCTTGGGAGACAGGGGACTCCAGTACTTC
CDR3 protein: CASSLGDRGLQYF

J gene: TRBJ2-1
V gene: TRBV7-3
D gene: -
clone size: few
CDR3 DNA: TGTGCCAGCAGCCGAGCACAGGGTACTTACAATGAGCAGTTCTTC
CDR3 protein: CASSRAQGTYNEQFF

J gene: TRBJ2-7
V gene: TRBV20-1
D gene: -
clone size: many
CDR3 DNA: TGCAGTGCTAGGGGCCTAACAGGCATCCATTACGAGCAGTACTTC
CDR3 protein: CSARGLTGIHYEQYF

J gene: TRBJ2-2
V gene: TRBV3-1
D gene: TRBD1
clone size: few
CDR3 DNA: TGTGCCTCCAGGGGGAGCACCGGGGAGCTGTTTTTT
CDR3 protein: CASRGSTGELFF

J gene: TRBJ2-5
V gene: TRBV11-2
D gene: -
clone size: -
CDR3 DNA: TGTGCCAGCAGCTTAGGCCTAGCCATTGGGACCCAGTACTTC
CDR3 protein: CASSLGLAIGTQYF

J gene: TRBJ2-2
V gene: TRBV5-1
D gene: -
clone size: few
CDR3 DNA: TGCGCCAGCAGCTTGGAGGGGACCCTAAACACCGGGGAGCTGTTTTTT
CDR3 protein: CASSLEGTLNTGELFF

J gene: TRBJ2-7
V gene: TRBV20-1
D gene: -
clone size: many
CDR3 DNA: TGCAGTGCTAGAGGGAAGAGCTCCTACGAGCAGTACTTC
CDR3 protein: CSARGKSSYEQYF

J gene: TRBJ2-1
V gene: TRBV19
D gene: TRBD1
clone size: -
CDR3 DNA: TGTGCCAGTAGTAGTCCCGGGACAGGGAGCGGCAATGAGCAGTTCTTC
CDR3 protein: CASSSPGTGSGNEQFF

J gene: TRBJ2-7
V gene: TRBV20-1
D gene: -
clone size: -
CDR3 DNA: TGCAGTGCTGGAGGTGAACAGGAGGGCCTTTACGAGCAGTACTTC
CDR3 protein: CSAGGEQEGLYEQYF

J gene: TRBJ2-1
V gene: TRBV2
D gene: -
clone size: many
CDR3 DNA: TGTGCCAGTTATGGGGAGGCGGTCTACAATGAGCAGTTCTTC
CDR3 protein: CASYGEAVYNEQFF

J gene: TRBJ1-5
V gene: TRBV6-1
D gene: TRBD1
clone size: -
CDR3 DNA: TGTGCCAGCAGTGAAGCAGGAAACAGGGGATATCAGCCCCAGCATTTT
CDR3 protein: CASSEAGNRGYQPQHF

J gene: TRBJ2-3
V gene: TRBV15
D gene: -
clone size: once
CDR3 DNA: TGTGCCACCAGCAGCGTTGTGTATTTT
CDR3 protein: CATSSVVYF

J gene: TRBJ2-2
V gene: TRBV5-1
D gene: TRBD1
clone size: few
CDR3 DNA: TGCGCCAGCAGCTTGGTTTCGGGGACAGGCCTAAACACCGGGGAGCTGTTTTTT
CDR3 protein: CASSLVSGTGLNTGELFF

J gene: TRBJ2-3
V gene: TRBV2
D gene: TRBD2
clone size: many
CDR3 DNA: TGTGCCAGCAAAGCCGGCCTAGCGGGGGGGCAAGATACGCAGTATTTT
CDR3 protein: CASKAGLAGGQDTQYF